These T cell receptor beta chains were read from a single sample in a study of beta chain features in type 1 diabetes. TCRdb's table, derived via immunoSEQ multiplex PCR, lists solely in-frame clones and lacks some. The sample has roughly 260,000 clones; approximately 10% are singletons. Sequencing was done on a sample of naive CD4+ T cells from blood. The source of these receptors is a man between 25 and 39 years old with type 1 diabetes. Each CDR3 is given with its conserved first and last residue. D genes are given only for firm matches. Some rows have no size entry. The others give once, few or many, or a class for an expanded clone.

J gene	clone size	D gene	V gene	CDR3 protein	CDR3 DNA
TRBJ1-4	-	TRBD1	TRBV29-1	CSAYEQGTAKGEKLFF	TGCAGCGCCTACGAACAGGGGACGGCAAAAGGTGAAAAACTGTTTTTT
TRBJ2-5	-	TRBD2	TRBV2	CASSLLPLAGGETQYF	TGTGCCAGCAGCCTTCTACCCCTAGCGGGGGGAGAGACCCAGTACTTC
TRBJ2-7	-	-	TRBV6-5	CASSFGYEQYF	TGTGCCAGCAGCTTCGGCTACGAGCAGTACTTC
TRBJ2-7	-	TRBD2	TRBV18	CASSLDGGVTYEQYF	TGTGCCAGCTCATTGGACGGGGGGGTTACCTACGAGCAGTACTTC
TRBJ1-1	-	-	TRBV29-1	CSVLNDRLRLTEAFF	TGCAGCGTCCTAAACGACAGATTAAGGCTCACTGAAGCTTTCTTT
TRBJ2-7	few	TRBD1	TRBV5-1	CASSWRDRGYEQYF	TGCGCCAGCAGCTGGAGGGACAGGGGTTACGAGCAGTACTTC
TRBJ1-4	-	-	TRBV28	CASQNRGYEKLFF	TGTGCCAGCCAGAATCGGGGATATGAAAAACTGTTTTTT
TRBJ2-7	-	TRBD2	TRBV7-2	CASSATSGPSYEQYF	TGTGCCAGCAGCGCCACTAGCGGGCCATCCTACGAGCAGTACTTC
TRBJ2-7	-	-	TRBV2	CASTEQDYEQYF	TGTGCCAGCACCGAACAGGATTACGAGCAGTACTTC
TRBJ2-7	-	TRBD1	TRBV15	CATSREGGTGGLEQYF	TGTGCCACCAGCAGAGAAGGGGGGACAGGGGGCTTGGAGCAGTACTTC
TRBJ2-7	-	TRBD1	TRBV6-5	CASRAPGQTYEQYF	TGTGCCAGCAGAGCACCGGGACAGACCTACGAGCAGTACTTC
TRBJ2-1	-	TRBD1	TRBV28	CASSLPGRGRGEQFF	TGTGCCAGCAGTTTACCCGGCAGGGGGCGAGGTGAGCAGTTCTTC
TRBJ1-6	-	TRBD1	TRBV7-9	CASSTTGGGSPLHF	TGTGCCAGCAGTACGACAGGGGGCGGTTCACCCCTCCACTTT
TRBJ2-2	-	-	TRBV6-5	CASSPGHSNTGELFF	TGTGCCAGCAGCCCTGGACACTCGAACACCGGGGAGCTGTTTTTT
TRBJ2-7	few	-	TRBV7-2	CASSLGVAVGVFYEQYF	TGTGCCAGCAGCTTAGGGGTCGCGGTTGGAGTATTCTACGAGCAGTACTTC
TRBJ2-4	few	TRBD1	TRBV7-9	CASSLSGQDKNIQYF	TGTGCCAGCAGCTTAAGCGGACAGGACAAAAACATTCAGTACTTC
TRBJ1-4	few	TRBD1	TRBV7-2	CASSGQERPGKLFF	TGTGCCAGCAGCGGACAGGAGCGCCCAGGAAAACTGTTTTTT
TRBJ2-5	few	TRBD1	TRBV7-2	CASSSLGTGQETQYF	TGTGCCAGCAGCTCCCTCGGGACAGGGCAAGAGACCCAGTACTTC
TRBJ1-1	-	-	TRBV5-1	CASSGLENTEAFF	TGCGCCAGCAGCGGTCTAGAGAACACTGAAGCTTTCTTT
TRBJ2-5	few	-	TRBV10-3	CAISESPGIQETQYF	TGTGCCATCAGTGAGTCCCCAGGCATCCAAGAGACCCAGTACTTC
TRBJ2-3	-	TRBD2	TRBV7-3	CASSLGSRGGLPDTQYF	TGTGCCAGCAGCTTAGGGTCCCGGGGGGGCCTCCCAGATACGCAGTATTTT
TRBJ2-1	-	-	TRBV9	CASSVGGGHGNEQFF	TGTGCCAGCAGCGTAGGTGGGGGCCATGGGAATGAGCAGTTCTTC
TRBJ1-1	-	-	TRBV9	CASSGKKQGTEAFF	TGTGCCAGCAGCGGAAAGAAACAGGGCACTGAAGCTTTCTTT
TRBJ1-3	-	-	TRBV7-9	CASSLNGNTIYF	TGTGCCAGCAGCCTCAACGGGAACACCATATATTTT
TRBJ2-1	-	-	TRBV23-1	CASSQYFEQFF	TGCGCCAGCAGTCAATACTTTGAGCAGTTCTTC
TRBJ1-1	-	TRBD1	TRBV7-9	CASSERGQGTEAFF	TGTGCCAGCAGCGAGCGGGGACAGGGAACTGAAGCTTTCTTT
TRBJ2-5	few	-	TRBV2	CASSPQETQYF	TGTGCCAGCAGTCCGCAAGAGACCCAGTACTTC
TRBJ1-1	-	-	TRBV6-6	CASTPPQGNEAFF	TGTGCCAGCACCCCGCCCCAGGGGAACGAAGCTTTCTTT
TRBJ1-1	-	-	TRBV5-1	CASSSGETEAFF	TGCGCCAGCAGCTCCGGGGAAACTGAAGCTTTCTTT
TRBJ2-3	few	-	TRBV5-1	CASSSTGRTASTDTQYF	TGCGCCAGCAGCTCCACCGGACGGACAGCTAGCACAGATACGCAGTATTTT
TRBJ2-5	-	-	TRBV7-2	CASSWAPPETQYF	TGTGCCAGCAGCTGGGCCCCCCCAGAGACCCAGTACTTC
TRBJ2-1	-	TRBD2	TRBV28	CASSLGGRAGNNEQFF	TGTGCCAGCAGTTTAGGTGGGCGAGCGGGGAACAATGAGCAGTTCTTC
TRBJ2-1	-	TRBD2	TRBV5-1	CASSFSTGGSEQFF	TGCGCCAGCAGCTTTAGTACGGGGGGAAGTGAGCAGTTCTTC
TRBJ2-5	few	-	TRBV10-3	CAISPVGQETQYF	TGTGCCATCAGTCCGGTTGGCCAAGAGACCCAGTACTTC
TRBJ2-1	few	TRBD2	TRBV9	CASSEYLADYNEQFF	TGTGCCAGCAGCGAGTACCTAGCGGACTACAATGAGCAGTTCTTC